A single sample gave rise to the 19 T cell receptor beta chains below, sequenced in a study of T cell responses to AZD1222 COVID-19 vaccine. The table came from immunoSEQ multiplex PCR; TCRdb's copy has only in-frame clones and leaves some out. The sample lists 70,000 to 80,000 clones, about nine tenths occurring once. The specimen comprised peripheral blood, sampled on day 0 of AZD1222 vaccination. These receptors originate from an adult in good health.

CDR3 region: CSVEAGTGGETQYF. DNA of the CDR3: TGCAGCGTTGAAGCCGGGACAGGGGGAGAGACCCAGTACTTC. This rearrangement joins TRBV29-1 to TRBJ2-5, with TRBD1 matching over 11 bases. CDR3 length: 14 amino acids. The V segment lost 1 base and the J segment 4 bases; nucleotides outside the gene matches: 2. Germline loops: CDR1 SQVTM, CDR2 ANQGSEA.

This rearrangement joins TRBV5-1 to TRBJ2-3, with 9 positions matching TRBD2. Trimming cost V 4 bases and J 0 bases; bases outside gene matches: 3. The CDR3 extends over 15 amino acids. Germline V gives CDR1 SGHRS, CDR2 YFSETQ. As DNA, the CDR3 is TGCGCCAGCAGCCCTAGCGGGACGAGCACAGATACGCAGTATTTT. It encodes CASSPSGTSTDTQYF.

The chain couples TRBV28 to TRBJ1-2, with D possibly matching TRBD1 (6 bases). Trimming cost V 6 bases and J 8 bases, with 19 bases left between them. CDR1 is MDHEN and CDR2 is SYDVKM in the germline V gene. CDR3 length: 14 residues. CDR3 in amino acids: CASSPEVGAPGYTF. CDR3 nucleotides: TGTGCCAGCAGCCCGGAGGTGGGGGCGCCCGGCTACACCTTC.

The gene calls are TRBV9 and TRBJ2-1; TRBD2 aligns across 8 bases. The V gene's germline CDR1 is SGDLS and CDR2 YYNGEE. This CDR3 is built from 16 residues. V was clipped by 4 bases and J by 7 bases; unmatched bases: 13. The CDR3 sequence: CASSPRASGSWNEQFF. Here the CDR3 DNA reads TGTGCCAGCAGCCCCAGAGCTAGCGGGTCTTGGAATGAGCAGTTCTTC.

The V and J genes are TRBV7-6 and TRBJ1-6; D uncertain. Between the trimmed V and J ends, which lost 0 bases and 7 bases, there was a span of 4 bases. This CDR3 has 13 residues. The V gene's germline CDR1 is SGHVS and CDR2 FNYEAQ. The CDR3 nucleotides read TGTGCCAGCAGCTTAGCCCGGAATTCACCCCTCCACTTT. This gives the protein CASSLARNSPLHF. Based on the CDR3 plus reference TRBV7-6 and TRBJ1-6, the full variable domain is GAGVSQSPRYKVTKRGQDVALRCDPISGHVSLYWYRQALGQGPEFLTYFNYEAQQDKSGLPNDRFSAERPEGSISTLTIQRTEQRDSAMYRCASSLARNSPLHFGNGTRLTVT.

In its sample, this clone was seen once. The gene calls are TRBV30 and TRBJ2-1; 9 bases match TRBD2. This CDR3 has 16 amino acids. CDR1 is GTSNPN, CDR2 SVGIG, per germline (reference sequence). The V gene end was trimmed by 0 bases and the J gene end by 8 bases; junction bases not matched to a gene: 11. The chain's CDR3 is CAWSVLGGGERDEQFF. The CDR3 DNA reads TGTGCCTGGAGTGTACTTGGCGGGGGGGAACGGGATGAGCAGTTCTTC.

V usage is TRBV7-8 and J usage is TRBJ1-2; TRBD1 matches 9 bases. The CDR3 totals 15 residues. With V trimmed by 5 bases and J by 4 bases, 8 bases remained unmatched. Germline CDR1 SGHVS, CDR2 FQNEAQ. The CDR3 loop is CASSEGQGDPYGYTF. The CDR3 coding sequence is TGTGCCAGCAGCGAGGGACAGGGAGACCCCTATGGCTACACCTTC.

This chain uses TRBV19 with TRBJ1-4; 7 bases are a match to TRBD1. This CDR3 has 13 amino acids. The ends lost 5 bases at V and 7 bases at J; junction bases unmatched: 4. Germline CDR1 LNHDA, CDR2 SQIVND (reference sequence). The CDR3 region has the DNA TGTGCCAGTAGTCCGGGACAGCTTGAAAAACTGTTTTTT. Encoded protein: CASSPGQLEKLFF. The full variable domain, completed using reference TRBV19 and TRBJ1-4, is DGGITQSPKYLFRKEGQNVTLSCEQNLNHDAMYWYRQDPGQGLRLIYYSQIVNDFQKGDIAEGYSVSREKKESFPLTVTSAQKNPTAFYLCASSPGQLEKLFFGSGTQLSVL.

The CDR3 spells CATSDPLGPGTGELFF. CDR3 nucleotides: TGTGCCACCAGTGACCCCTTGGGGCCTGGGACCGGGGAGCTGTTTTTT. The chain uses TRBV24-1 and TRBJ2-2, with D possibly TRBD1 on 5 matching bases. The V end lost 4 bases, the J end lost 5 bases, and 16 bases lay between the germline ends. CDR3 length equals 16 residues. CDR1 KGHDR and CDR2 SFDVKD come from the germline V gene.

This rearrangement joins TRBV10-3 to TRBJ2-1; weak D call: TRBD1 (6 bases). The CDR3 consists of 14 residues. The germline V and J ends were trimmed by 3 bases and 1 base, with 7 bases remaining between them. CDR1 and CDR2 from the germline V gene are ENHRY and SYGVKD. CDR3 in DNA: TGTGCCATCAGTGAAGGGACATCCTACAATGAGCAGTTCTTC. Translation gives CAISEGTSYNEQFF.

The J gene is TRBJ2-7, the V gene TRBV7-2; D tentatively reads TRBD1 or TRBD2 (6 bases each). Trimming took off 1 base at V and 6 bases at J, with 16 bases between the two ends. The CDR3 runs to 15 residues. Germline CDR1 is SGHTA and CDR2 is FQGNSA. The CDR3 spells CASSLEVGAAGEQYF. In DNA, the CDR3 is TGTGCCAGCAGCTTAGAGGTGGGGGCAGCGGGCGAGCAGTACTTC.

The V gene is TRBV18, the J gene TRBJ1-5, with 11 bases fitting TRBD1. Germline lookup yields CDR1 KGHSH and CDR2 LQKENI. The CDR3 runs 15 residues. The J segment lost 3 bases and the V segment lost 3 bases, leaving 1 base of the junction unmatched. The CDR3 DNA reads as TGTGCCAGCTCACCGGGACAGGGGGTCAATCAGCCCCAGCATTTT. Translated: CASSPGQGVNQPQHF.

In the case of this clone: Other DNA sequences in the sample encode the same CDR3. The chain combines TRBV5-1 with TRBJ2-2; D ambiguous. This CDR3 contains 15 residues. Germline-derived CDR1 and CDR2 are SGHRS and YFSETQ. The V gene lost 0 bases and the J gene lost 2 bases, with 8 bases spanning the gap. CDR3 protein: CASSLGQGNTGELFF. In nucleotides, the CDR3 is TGCGCCAGCAGCTTGGGACAAGGTAACACCGGGGAGCTGTTTTTT.

This clone was seen once. This sequence joins TRBV19 and TRBJ1-5, with TRBD1 matching over 9 bases. Germline CDR1 reads LNHDA; CDR2 reads SQIVND (reference sequence). The CDR3 covers 16 residues. Trimming at V came to 4 bases and at J to 6 bases, leaving 10 bases not matched to a gene. The CDR3 DNA is TGTGCCAGTAGTAGCCGGGACAGGGATCAAGGTCAGCCCCAGCATTTT. This translates into CASSSRDRDQGQPQHF.

The CDR3 is CATSHRGLNQPQHF. As DNA, the CDR3 is TGTGCCACCAGTCACAGGGGGCTAAATCAGCCCCAGCATTTT. The chain combines TRBV15 with TRBJ1-5, with 9 bases aligning to TRBD1. CDR3 length equals 14 residues. After removal of 6 bases from V and 4 bases from J, the junction contained 4 bases not matched to a gene. Germline assignment: CDR1 LNHNV and CDR2 YYDKDF (reference sequence).

The rearrangement uses TRBV6-1 and TRBJ1-1; D possibly corresponds to TRBD1 (6 bases). The germline V gene has CDR1 MNHNS and CDR2 SASEGT. The ends were cut back, 2 bases at V and 10 bases at J, with 11 bases in the middle. The CDR3 extends over 12 amino acids. The CDR3 is CASSERDTRAFF. The CDR3 DNA is TGTGCCAGCAGTGAAAGGGACACCCGAGCTTTCTTT.

The rearrangement uses TRBV7-2 and TRBJ1-2, with 10 bases identical to TRBD1. CDR1 and CDR2 from the germline V gene are SGHTA and FQGNSA. The CDR3 runs 15 residues. J lost 8 bases, V lost 4 bases, and 10 bases had no gene match. Here the CDR3 DNA reads TGTGCCAGCAGCTCCTACAAGACAGGGGGCGAAGGCTACACCTTC. This translates into CASSSYKTGGEGYTF.

This chain uses TRBV24-1 with TRBJ1-5, with 7 bases fitting TRBD1. The V gene's germline CDR1 is KGHDR and CDR2 SFDVKD. The CDR3 is 14 amino acids. J lost 3 bases, V lost 7 bases, and 5 bases had no gene match. The chain's CDR3 is CATSGTVDNQPQHF. The CDR3 DNA reads as TGTGCCACCAGCGGGACAGTGGACAATCAGCCCCAGCATTTT.

This chain joins TRBV6-5 and TRBJ2-5, with 8 bases identical to TRBD1. V lost 5 bases, J lost 5 bases, and 7 bases stayed unmatched. The CDR3 extends over 14 amino acids. Germline V CDR1 and CDR2: MNHEY, SVGAGI. DNA of the CDR3: TGTGCCAGCAGTCCGATCCAGGGGGCTGAGACCCAGTACTTC. Protein sequence: CASSPIQGAETQYF.